Reported below is one T cell receptor (beta chain). This entry belongs to a study of blood T cell repertoires in COVID-19. Germline trimming cut 4 bases from V and 4 bases from J; bases unmatched to any gene: 7. CDR1 is SGHAT and CDR2 is FQNNGV in the germline V gene. The CDR3 loop spans 17 amino acids. Some clones are missing from TCRdb's copy, which holds only in-frame ones; the method was immunoSEQ multiplex PCR. Here the sample spans hundreds of thousands of clones, 85% to 90% being singletons. The sequence was obtained from a woman aged 25-40 years with acute or convalescent COVID-19. The chain couples TRBV11-2 to TRBJ2-3; TRBD2 aligns across 14 bases. Sequencing was performed on peripheral blood. The chain's CDR3 is CASSSRLAGGRSDTQYF. CDR3 nucleotides: TGTGCCAGCAGCTCACGACTAGCGGGGGGGAGGTCAGATACGCAGTATTTT.